This paragraph reports one T cell receptor beta chain. These data come from a study of blood T cell repertoires in COVID-19. Authors' analysis steps: By means of reference gene primer amplification, nucleated cell counts were estimated. Method: immunoSEQ multiplex PCR; TCRdb's copy keeps in-frame clones and lacks some. V and J calls and clone size are those listed in that table; D and trimming were worked out from the DNA. The sample comprises 150,000 to 200,000 clones, around 87% of which are singletons, and around 6.5% rests with the top ten. Looked up from germline, CDR1 is MNHEY and CDR2 is SVGAGI. The CDR3 is 14 residues long. Trimming took off 4 bases at V and 3 bases at J, with 10 bases between the two ends.

The sequenced sample consisted of peripheral blood. The chain combines TRBV6-5 with TRBJ1-3; a possible D gene is TRBD1 (6 bases). The TCR originated in a woman of 80 years or more in a cohort sampled during active or convalescent COVID-19. CDR3 bases: TGTGCCAGCAGTTCTACAGGGTTTGGAAACACCATATATTTT. Its translation: CASSSTGFGNTIYF.